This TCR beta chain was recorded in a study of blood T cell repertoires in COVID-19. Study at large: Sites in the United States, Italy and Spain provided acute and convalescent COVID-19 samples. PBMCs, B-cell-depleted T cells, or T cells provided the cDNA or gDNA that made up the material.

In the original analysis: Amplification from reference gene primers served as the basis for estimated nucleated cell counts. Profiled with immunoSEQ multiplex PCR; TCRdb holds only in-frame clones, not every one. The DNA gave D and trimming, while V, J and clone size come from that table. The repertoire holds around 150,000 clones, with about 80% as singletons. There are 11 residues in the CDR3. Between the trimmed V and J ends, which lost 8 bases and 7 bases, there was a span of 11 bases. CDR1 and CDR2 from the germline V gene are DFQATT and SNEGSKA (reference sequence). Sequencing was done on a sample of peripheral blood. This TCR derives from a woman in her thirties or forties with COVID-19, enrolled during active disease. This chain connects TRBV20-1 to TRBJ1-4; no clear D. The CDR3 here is CSTVSGEKLFF. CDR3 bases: TGCAGTACGGTCAGCGGTGAAAAACTGTTTTTT.